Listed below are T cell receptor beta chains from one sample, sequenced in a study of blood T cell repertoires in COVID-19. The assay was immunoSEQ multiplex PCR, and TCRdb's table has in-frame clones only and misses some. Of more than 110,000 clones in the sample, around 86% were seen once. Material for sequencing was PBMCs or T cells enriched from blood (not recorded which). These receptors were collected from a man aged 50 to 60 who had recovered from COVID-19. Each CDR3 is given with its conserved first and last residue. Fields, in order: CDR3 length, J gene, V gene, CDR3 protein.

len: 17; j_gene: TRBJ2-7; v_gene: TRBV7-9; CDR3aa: CASSLALAGAGKIEQYF
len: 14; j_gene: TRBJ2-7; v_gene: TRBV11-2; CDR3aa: CASSLGLGGYEQYF
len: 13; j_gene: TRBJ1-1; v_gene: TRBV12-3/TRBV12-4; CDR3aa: CASRQGWDTEAFF
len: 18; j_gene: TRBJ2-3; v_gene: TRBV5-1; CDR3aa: CASSFGLAGAKSTDTQYF
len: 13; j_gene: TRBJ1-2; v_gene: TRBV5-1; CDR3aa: CASSPEGSVGYTF
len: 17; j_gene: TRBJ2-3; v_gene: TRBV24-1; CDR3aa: CATSDSAGTKSTDTQYF
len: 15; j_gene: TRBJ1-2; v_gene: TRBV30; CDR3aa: CAWSPPGGLFYGYTF
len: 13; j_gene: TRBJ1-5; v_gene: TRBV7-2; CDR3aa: CASSFGRGQPQHF
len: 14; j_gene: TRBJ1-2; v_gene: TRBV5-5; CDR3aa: CASSSDRGNYGYTF
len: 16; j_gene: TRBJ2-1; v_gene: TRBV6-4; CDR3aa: CASRPSTGSSYNEQFF
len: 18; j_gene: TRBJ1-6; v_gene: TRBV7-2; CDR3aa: CASSRSNGQFNYNSPLHF
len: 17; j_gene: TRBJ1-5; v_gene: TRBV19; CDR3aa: CASSIYKTGGGNQPQHF
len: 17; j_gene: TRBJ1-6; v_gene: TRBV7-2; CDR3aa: CASSLSRDSSGNSPLHF
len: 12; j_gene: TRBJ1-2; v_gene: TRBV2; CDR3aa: CASSRDIYGYTF
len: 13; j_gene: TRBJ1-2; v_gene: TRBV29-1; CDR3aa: CSDVGGQGAGYTF
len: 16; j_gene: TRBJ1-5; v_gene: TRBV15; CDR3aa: CATSSLTGTGNQPQHF
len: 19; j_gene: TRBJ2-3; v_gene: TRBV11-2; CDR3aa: CASIPPLGLAGGLTDTQYF
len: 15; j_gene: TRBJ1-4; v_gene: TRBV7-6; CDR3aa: CASSLQPATNEKLFF
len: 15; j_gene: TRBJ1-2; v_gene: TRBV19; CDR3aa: CASRTGTDRNYGYTF
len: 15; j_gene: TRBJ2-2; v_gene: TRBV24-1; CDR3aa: CATSMHRGSTGELFF
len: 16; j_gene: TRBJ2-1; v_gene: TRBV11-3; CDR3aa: CASSPASGGTYNEQFF
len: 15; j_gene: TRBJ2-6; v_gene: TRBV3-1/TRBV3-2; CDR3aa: CASSLRQSGANVLTF
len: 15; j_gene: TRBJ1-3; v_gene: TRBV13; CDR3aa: CASSLDSYSGNTIYF
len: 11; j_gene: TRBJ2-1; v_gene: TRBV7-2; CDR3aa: CASSWTIEQFF
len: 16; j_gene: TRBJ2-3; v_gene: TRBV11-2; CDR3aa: CASSVVAGGPTDTQYF
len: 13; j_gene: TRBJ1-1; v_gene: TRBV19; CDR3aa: CASSISGIFEAFF
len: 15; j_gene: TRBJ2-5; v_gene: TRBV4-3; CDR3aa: CASSRQQDRAETQYF
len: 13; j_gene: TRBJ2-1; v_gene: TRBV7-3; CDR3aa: CASSFSRGNEQFF
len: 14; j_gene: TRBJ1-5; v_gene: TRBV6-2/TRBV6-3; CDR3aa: CASSHRQNNQPQHF
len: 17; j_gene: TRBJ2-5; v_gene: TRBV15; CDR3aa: CATSNAIQGAVGETQYF
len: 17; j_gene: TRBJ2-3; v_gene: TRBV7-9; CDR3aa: CASNEPRKPQATDTQYF
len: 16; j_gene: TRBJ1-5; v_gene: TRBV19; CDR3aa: CASSRGQTYSNQPQHF
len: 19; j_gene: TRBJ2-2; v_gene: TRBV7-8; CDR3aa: CASTFSADSVGAYTGELFF